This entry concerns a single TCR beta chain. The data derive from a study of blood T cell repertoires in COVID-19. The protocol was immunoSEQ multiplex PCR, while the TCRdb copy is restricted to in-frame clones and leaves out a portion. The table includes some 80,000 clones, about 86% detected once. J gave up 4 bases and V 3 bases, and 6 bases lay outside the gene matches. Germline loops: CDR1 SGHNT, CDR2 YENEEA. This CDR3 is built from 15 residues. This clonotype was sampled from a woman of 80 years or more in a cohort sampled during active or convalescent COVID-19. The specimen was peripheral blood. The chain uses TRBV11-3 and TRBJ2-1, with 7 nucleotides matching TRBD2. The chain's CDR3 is CASSFLAGAYNEQFF. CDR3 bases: TGTGCCAGCAGCTTCCTCGCGGGAGCTTACAATGAGCAGTTCTTC.